This is a list of T cell receptor beta chains from one sample in a study of cytomegalovirus exposure and HLA in healthy donors. This table comes from immunoSEQ multiplex PCR, and its TCRdb copy is limited to in-frame clones, with some not included. The data show 180,000 or so clones, over 80% seen once. Source material: PBMCs. All receptors come from a middle-aged man in good health and CMV-seronegative. Each CDR3 is given with its conserved first and last residue. D genes are given only for firm matches. Size tells how often a clone was seen (once, few, many) or the class of an expanded clone, and some rows leave it out.

>TRBJ2-5|TRBV19|TRBD1|-
TGTGCCAGTAGTATGGGGACAGGGGGGGGAGAGACCCAGTACTTC
CASSMGTGGGETQYF
>TRBJ2-7|TRBV5-1|-|-
TGCGCCAGCAGCTTCACACCCTCCTACGAGCAGTACTTC
CASSFTPSYEQYF
>TRBJ2-7|TRBV27|TRBD2|-
TGTGCCAGCTGGACCCGACTAGCGGGACCCCACGCCTACGAGCAGTACTTC
CASWTRLAGPHAYEQYF
>TRBJ1-5|TRBV7-2|-|-
TGTGCCAGCAGCTCCCCGGGAGGGAATCAGCCCCAGCATTTT
CASSSPGGNQPQHF
>TRBJ1-2|TRBV5-1|TRBD1|-
TGCGCCAGCAGCTCGACAGGGGGTTCAACGGTCTATGGCTACACCTTC
CASSSTGGSTVYGYTF
>TRBJ1-6|TRBV5-4|-|-
TGTGCCAGCAGCTTGAGTCGGTCATATAATTCACCCCTCCACTTT
CASSLSRSYNSPLHF
>TRBJ1-5|TRBV28|-|-
TGTGCCAGCACAGTACAATATCAGCCCCAGCATTTT
CASTVQYQPQHF
>TRBJ1-1|TRBV4-2|-|-
TGTGCCAGCAGCCCCGGGAGGGTCAGGGGTGAGGACACTGAAGCTTTCTTT
CASSPGRVRGEDTEAFF
>TRBJ2-1|TRBV10-3|TRBD1|-
TGTGCCATCAGTGACCCGCTTCGGACAGGGATTTACAATGAGCAGTTCTTC
CAISDPLRTGIYNEQFF
>TRBJ1-1|TRBV19|-|once
TGTGCCAGTATACGTCCGGGGGTGAGGAACACTGAAGCTTTCTTT
CASIRPGVRNTEAFF
>TRBJ1-2|TRBV28|-|few
TGTGCCAGCAGTTCGCAGGGCTATGGCTACACCTTC
CASSSQGYGYTF
>TRBJ1-1|TRBV6-4|-|-
TGTGCCAGCAGTGAGTCGGCGGGGCTAGGCACTGAAGCTTTCTTT
CASSESAGLGTEAFF
>TRBJ1-5|TRBV6-5|-|-
TGTGCCAGTTCCGGGGTAGGCATAAGCAATCAGCCCCAGCATTTT
CASSGVGISNQPQHF
>TRBJ1-4|TRBV7-9|-|once
TGTGCCAGCAGCTTAGGAGTTAATGAAAAACTGTTTTTT
CASSLGVNEKLFF
>TRBJ2-7|TRBV9|-|-
TGTGCCAGCAGCTCTGGAAAGCAGGGTAACTCCTACGAGCAGTACTTC
CASSSGKQGNSYEQYF
>TRBJ1-2|TRBV6-1|-|-
TGTGCCAGCAGTGAGTGGCAGGTTTATGGCTACACCTTC
CASSEWQVYGYTF
>TRBJ2-4|TRBV4-3|-|-
TGCGCCAGCAGCCAAGGAAGGGGCCAGGACATTCAGTACTTC
CASSQGRGQDIQYF
>TRBJ1-4|TRBV10-3|TRBD1|-
TGTGCCATCAGGGACGGGACAGTTAATGAAAAACTGTTTTTT
CAIRDGTVNEKLFF
>TRBJ1-4|TRBV28|-|once
TGTGCCAGCAGACCACCCCCGGGGACAAGTAATGAAAAACTGTTTTTT
CASRPPPGTSNEKLFF
>TRBJ1-4|TRBV9|TRBD1|-
TGTGCCAGCAGCCCGCGACAGGGAGGTGAAAAACTGTTTTTT
CASSPRQGGEKLFF
>TRBJ1-2|TRBV28|-|once
TGTGCCAGCAGTCCTCAGGGAGGGATCAACTATGGCTACACCTTC
CASSPQGGINYGYTF
>TRBJ1-1|TRBV7-9|-|few
TGTGCCAGCAGCTTCGGGTGGACTGAAGCTTTCTTT
CASSFGWTEAFF
>TRBJ2-1|TRBV4-2|-|-
TGTGCCAGCAGCCAAGCTGGGGCCATGGACCATGAGCAGTTCTTC
CASSQAGAMDHEQFF
>TRBJ2-7|TRBV28|-|-
TGTGCCAGCAGTTTCACGAGCGTAACTTCCTACGAGCAGTACTTC
CASSFTSVTSYEQYF
>TRBJ1-2|TRBV9|-|-
TGTGCCAGCAGCCCCCACGCGGAGGGAATAGGGGGCTACACCTTC
CASSPHAEGIGGYTF
>TRBJ1-2|TRBV9|-|-
TGTGCCAGCAGCCCCCTTAACTATGGCTACACCTTC
CASSPLNYGYTF
>TRBJ2-2|TRBV30|TRBD2|-
TGTGCCTGGAAAAGAGCGGGGGGACGGGAAACCGGGGAGCTGTTTTTT
CAWKRAGGRETGELFF
>TRBJ2-7|TRBV28|TRBD1|once
TGTGCCAGCAGTTTACCCGGGACAGGGGGCCACGAGCAGTACTTC
CASSLPGTGGHEQYF
>TRBJ2-1|TRBV9|TRBD2|-
TGTGCCAGCAGCGTAGCCATGGGACTAGCGTCGTCCAATGAGCAGTTCTTC
CASSVAMGLASSNEQFF
>TRBJ1-1|TRBV25-1|-|few
TGTGCCAGCACCGACGGGGGGAACACTGAAGCTTTCTTT
CASTDGGNTEAFF
>TRBJ2-1|TRBV29-1|-|-
TGCAGCGTTGAGGGGGCGTTATTAGCGGGTGAGCAGTTCTTC
CSVEGALLAGEQFF
>TRBJ2-1|TRBV9|TRBD2|once
TGTGCCAGCAGCGTAGGCGGGAGGATAACTGAGCAGTTCTTC
CASSVGGRITEQFF
>TRBJ1-2|TRBV10-3|TRBD1|once
TGTGCCATAGCAGGGGGGACTAACTATGGCTACACCTTC
CAIAGGTNYGYTF
>TRBJ2-3|TRBV6-5|-|-
TGTGCCAGCAGTGTGAGTTATAGCACAGATACGCAGTATTTT
CASSVSYSTDTQYF
>TRBJ2-5|TRBV21-1|-|-
TGTGCCAGCAGCAAAGTATCGCGTTCCCAGGGGGAGACCCAGTACTTC
CASSKVSRSQGETQYF
>TRBJ2-4|TRBV27|TRBD2|-
TGTGCCAGCAGCCCCCTGACTAGCGGGAGGTTCACCAAAAACATTCAGTACTTC
CASSPLTSGRFTKNIQYF
>TRBJ2-7|TRBV5-1|TRBD2|-
TGCGCCAGCAGCTTGGGACTAGCGGGACATAACCCAGAGGTCCACGAGCAGTACTTC
CASSLGLAGHNPEVHEQYF
>TRBJ2-5|TRBV7-3|TRBD2|-
TGTGCCAGCAGCTTATTCGGGGGGGGGCAAGAGACCCAGTACTTC
CASSLFGGGQETQYF
>TRBJ2-7|TRBV6-5|TRBD1|-
TGTGCCAGCAGCCAGGGACAGGGGTGGTGGCAGTACTTC
CASSQGQGWWQYF
>TRBJ2-5|TRBV11-3|-|-
TGTGCCAGCAGCTTAGGGCAGGGGTCCCAAGAGACCCAGTACTTC
CASSLGQGSQETQYF
>TRBJ1-5|TRBV7-2|-|-
TGTGCCAGCAGCGACTCCTACCAGCCCCAGCATTTT
CASSDSYQPQHF
>TRBJ2-7|TRBV7-9|TRBD1|-
TGTGCCAGCAGCCTCACCGGGACAGGTACCTACGAGCAGTACTTC
CASSLTGTGTYEQYF
>TRBJ1-1|TRBV28|TRBD1|-
TGTGCCAGTCCCCGACAGGGCGCAAGCAACACTGAAGCTTTCTTT
CASPRQGASNTEAFF
>TRBJ1-2|TRBV5-1|-|-
TGCGCCAGCAGCTCCGGGACTTCCAACTATGGCTACACCTTC
CASSSGTSNYGYTF
>TRBJ2-6|TRBV19|-|-
TGTGCCAGTAGTACCTTTCCCAGCTCTGGGGCCAACGTCCTGACTTTC
CASSTFPSSGANVLTF